This T cell receptor (beta chain) originates from a study of T cell responses to AZD1222 COVID-19 vaccine. Libraries were prepared by immunoSEQ multiplex PCR; TCRdb keeps only in-frame clonotypes and omits some of them. Of more than 150,000 clones detected, 80% to 90% appear once; the ten largest clones hold approximately 0.5%. Germline V CDR1 and CDR2: SGHNT, YYREEE (reference sequence). This CDR3 contains 13 residues. V was trimmed by 7 bases and J by 5 bases, leaving 15 bases between them. Sample: peripheral blood, taken on day 0 of AZD1222 vaccination. The chain employs TRBV5-4 and TRBJ1-2; tentative D call: TRBD1 (5 bases). This sequence was found in an adult in good health. In DNA form, the CDR3 reads TGTGCCAGCCTAGGGACTGCACCTTATGGCTACACCTTC. It yields the protein CASLGTAPYGYTF. Full variable domain (rest looked up from reference TRBV5-4 and TRBJ1-2): ETGVTQSPTHLIKTRGQQVTLRCSSQSGHNTVSWYQQALGQGPQFIFQYYREEENGRGNFPPRFSGLQFPNYSSELNVNALELDDSALYLCASLGTAPYGYTFGSGTRLTVV.